Following are 8 T cell receptor beta chains from one sample sequenced in a study of T-cell memory formation after mild COVID-19. TCRdb fed the 5' RACE reads into MiXCR, producing one record per CDR3 protein. The data contain more than 250,000 distinct CDR3 sequences, around 16% of them singletons. Material: PBMCs or a T cell subset sorted from them (not recorded which). The receptors come from a man aged 18-30 years who had mild COVID-19 (a few samples of this study predate the infection). Cell type and time point are not known.

The J gene is TRBJ2-2, the V gene TRBV5-1, with D perhaps given as TRBD1 or TRBD2 (6 bases each). V lost 5 bases and J 2 bases, leaving 10 bases between the germline ends. The germline V gene encodes CDR1 SGHRS and CDR2 YFSETQ. This CDR3 has 14 residues. The chain's CDR3 is CASRQGLNTGELFF. The CDR3 DNA reads as TGCGCCAGCAGACAGGGACTCAACACCGGGGAGCTGTTTTTT.

This chain connects TRBV12-3 or TRBV12-4 to TRBJ1-2, with unresolved D. This CDR3 has 13 amino acids. Trimming took off 3 bases at V and 4 bases at J, with 9 bases between the two ends. The CDR3, as DNA: TGTGCCAGCAGTTTGAGCTATTCCTATGGCTACACCTTC. Encoded protein: CASSLSYSYGYTF.

The V call is TRBV2, the J call TRBJ1-1, with a possible D match to TRBD1 (5 bases). Germline V lookup: CDR1 SNHLY, CDR2 FYNNEI. The CDR3 loop spans 17 amino acids. The V and J ends lost 0 bases and 1 base respectively, with 15 bases between them. CDR3 region: CASSEATDLQGNTEAFF. CDR3 DNA: TGTGCCAGCAGTGAAGCCACAGATTTGCAGGGGAACACTGAAGCTTTCTTT. Combining the CDR3 with reference TRBV2 and TRBJ1-1 gives the whole variable domain EPEVTQTPSHQVTQMGQEVILRCVPISNHLYFYWYRQILGQKVEFLVSFYNNEISEKSEIFDDQFSVERPDGSNFTLKIRSTKLEDSAMYFCASSEATDLQGNTEAFFGQGTRLTVV.

CDR3 in amino acids: CASSLGEGPRNQPQHF. The DNA of the CDR3 is TGTGCCAGCAGCTTAGGCGAGGGCCCCCGCAATCAGCCCCAGCATTTT. The genes are TRBV7-9 and TRBJ1-5; D gene uncertain. This CDR3 contains 16 residues. Trimming removed 1 base at V and 2 bases at J, with 12 bases between. Germline CDR1 and CDR2: SEHNR and FQNEAQ (reference sequence).

The CDR3 DNA sequence: TGTGCCAGCAGTGGACGGAGGGGGGAGACCCAGTACTTC. It codes for CASSGRRGETQYF. The chain carries TRBV6-2 or TRBV6-3 and TRBJ2-5; tentatively, D is TRBD1 or TRBD2 (6 bases each). This CDR3 has 13 amino acids. Germline CDR1 MNHEY, CDR2 SVGEGT. V was pared by 5 bases and J by 5 bases, with 12 bases between.

The chain uses TRBV12-3 or TRBV12-4 and TRBJ2-7; possibly TRBD1 or TRBD2 for D (7 bases each). Trimming pared 7 bases from V and 1 base from J, leaving 17 bases between. The length of the CDR3 is 15 residues. The CDR3 region is CASTPGQGGSYEQYF. The CDR3 region has the DNA TGTGCCAGCACCCCAGGGCAGGGGGGGTCCTACGAGCAGTACTTC.

The chain has TRBV5-1 and TRBJ1-2, with TRBD1 matching 11 bases. The CDR3 runs to 17 residues. J was trimmed by 4 bases and V by 4 bases; bases with no gene match: 12. CDR1 SGHRS and CDR2 YFSETQ come from the germline V gene. The CDR3 region has the DNA TGCGCCAGCAGCCCGGGATTCGCAGGACAGGGGGCCTATGGCTACACCTTC. This codes for CASSPGFAGQGAYGYTF.

This clonotype came up a few times. V usage is TRBV5-1 and J usage is TRBJ2-3, with a possible D match to TRBD2 (6 bases). V was clipped by 0 bases and J by 2 bases, with 10 bases between them. The CDR3 totals 15 residues. The germline V gene encodes CDR1 SGHRS and CDR2 YFSETQ. The CDR3 spells CASSLADYATDTQYF. For the CDR3, the DNA is TGCGCCAGCAGCTTGGCGGACTACGCCACAGATACGCAGTATTTT.